The 21 T cell receptor beta chains below all came from one sample that was sequenced in a study of sequential checkpoint blockade in melanoma. Treatment given: randomized to nivolumab then ipilimumab (arm A) or the reverse (arm B). TCRdb's table, derived via immunoSEQ multiplex PCR, lists solely in-frame clones and lacks some. The sample holds 5,600 or so clones, about half seen once. The sequencing used CD8+ T cells sorted from blood (inferred from file names), collected from a patient given nivolumab and ipilimumab in sequence. The origin of the receptors is a human patient with melanoma. Some clones in this sample may be carry-over from other donors' samples.

The chain recombines TRBV4-3 with TRBJ1-5; D may be TRBD1 (6 bases). The CDR3 loop spans 15 amino acids. The V end was cut by 0 bases, the J end by 3 bases, with 9 bases between. CDR1 LGHNA and CDR2 YSLEER come from the germline V gene. CDR3 bases: TGCGCCAGCAGCCAAGATAGGGGGTACAATCAGCCCCAGCATTTT. It yields the protein CASSQDRGYNQPQHF.

The V gene is TRBV7-9, the J gene TRBJ1-2, with 7 bases fitting TRBD1. Trimming at V came to 5 bases and at J to 2 bases, leaving 8 bases not matched to a gene. This CDR3 is 15 amino acids long. The V gene's germline CDR1 is SEHNR and CDR2 FQNEAQ (reference sequence). In nucleotides, the CDR3 is TGTGCCAGCAGCGGGCGGAGACAGGGAAACTATGGCTACACCTTC. It codes for CASSGRRQGNYGYTF.

The chain recombines TRBV27 with TRBJ1-2, with D perhaps matching TRBD1 (6 bases). The germline V gene has CDR1 MNHEY and CDR2 SMNVEV (reference sequence). This CDR3 is 14 amino acids long. Trimming stripped 1 base from V and 4 bases from J, with 10 bases between. The CDR3 region is CASSLYRVGYGYTF. The CDR3 bases are TGTGCCAGCAGTTTATACAGGGTTGGCTATGGCTACACCTTC.

J is TRBJ2-7 and V is TRBV2; no reliable D call. The CDR3 contains 11 residues. The germline CDR1 and CDR2 sequences are SNHLY and FYNNEI. Trimming pared 6 bases from V and 11 bases from J, leaving 14 bases between. CDR3 coding DNA: TGTGCCAGCAGGAACCAAGAACTGGAGTACTTC. This codes for CASRNQELEYF. The full variable domain, in which reference TRBV2 and TRBJ2-7 provide the parts outside the CDR3, is EPEVTQTPSHQVTQMGQEVILRCVPISNHLYFYWYRQILGQKVEFLVSFYNNEISEKSEIFDDQFSVERPDGSNFTLKIRSTKLEDSAMYFCASRNQELEYFGPGTRLTVT.

This chain connects TRBV6-5 to TRBJ2-7; D is ambiguous. This CDR3 region has 13 residues. V was clipped by 2 bases and J by 2 bases, with 7 bases between them. Germline V gene lookup returns CDR1 MNHEY and CDR2 SVGAGI. The DNA for the CDR3 is TGTGCCAGCAGTTACGCTATAACCTACGAGCAGTACTTC. Its translation: CASSYAITYEQYF.

The J gene is TRBJ1-2, the V gene TRBV6-5; 8 bases align to TRBD1. The length of the CDR3 is 15 residues. Germline lookup yields CDR1 MNHEY and CDR2 SVGAGI. With V trimmed by 4 bases and J by 5 bases, 9 bases remained unmatched. CDR3 DNA: TGTGCCAGCAGTTCCCGACAGGGGCAGACTTATGGCTACACCTTC. This sequence encodes CASSSRQGQTYGYTF.

The chain recombines TRBV27 with TRBJ1-1; D is perhaps TRBD1 (5 bases). Germline lookup yields CDR1 MNHEY and CDR2 SMNVEV (reference sequence). The CDR3 length is 13 residues. The V and J ends lost 5 bases and 6 bases respectively, with 13 bases between them. CDR3 coding DNA: TGTGCCAGCAGTACACACTGGGGGGCTGAAGCTTTCTTT. This gives the protein CASSTHWGAEAFF.

The chain couples TRBV9 to TRBJ1-1; no clear D. Trimming shortened V by 4 bases and J by 7 bases, and 11 bases separated the two germline ends. This CDR3 contains 12 residues. Germline V lookup: CDR1 SGDLS, CDR2 YYNGEE. In nucleotides, the CDR3 is TGTGCCAGCAGCTTGAGAGGGAATGAAGCTTTCTTT. As protein: CASSLRGNEAFF.

The chain employs TRBV9 and TRBJ1-2, with 8 bases that match TRBD1. Losses at the gene ends were 4 bases for V and 5 bases for J; bases not matched to a gene: 16. This CDR3 has 17 amino acids. Germline CDR1 reads SGDLS; CDR2 reads YYNGEE. CDR3 coding DNA: TGTGCCAGCAGCCCAGGGACAGGACAGGAATATAGGTATGGCTACACCTTC. Amino acids: CASSPGTGQEYRYGYTF.

The rearrangement links TRBV5-6 to TRBJ1-1; weak D call: TRBD1 (6 bases). V lost 5 bases and J 8 bases, leaving 13 bases between the germline ends. Germline CDR1 reads SGHDT; CDR2 reads YYEEEE. This CDR3 comprises 12 residues. The CDR3 sequence: CASSSSTGEAFF. In nucleotides, the CDR3 is TGTGCCAGCAGTAGTAGTACAGGGGAAGCTTTCTTT. The whole variable domain, filled in from reference TRBV5-6 and TRBJ1-1, reads DAGVTQSPTHLIKTRGQQVTLRCSPKSGHDTVSWYQQALGQGPQFIFQYYEEEERQRGNFPDRFSGHQFPNYSSELNVNALLLGDSALYLCASSSSTGEAFFGQGTRLTVV.

The chain uses TRBV7-6 and TRBJ1-1, with TRBD1 matching over 10 bases. The CDR3 loop spans 15 amino acids. Looked up from germline, CDR1 is SGHVS and CDR2 is FNYEAQ. V was clipped by 5 bases and J by 6 bases; unmatched bases: 9. DNA for the CDR3: TGTGCCAGCAGCCGACCGGAAGACAGGGGGCCTGAAGCTTTCTTT. This gives the protein CASSRPEDRGPEAFF.

This clone was found a few times. The genes are TRBV6-1 and TRBJ1-6; the D gene is possibly TRBD1 (5 bases). CDR3 length equals 15 residues. V gave up 4 bases and J gave up 7 bases, with 14 bases separating them. From germline, CDR1 is MNHNS and CDR2 SASEGT. The CDR3 DNA is TGTGCCAGCAGTGGGTCCCAGGGCAGGAATTCACCCCTCCACTTT. Translation gives CASSGSQGRNSPLHF.

In its sample, this clone was seen a few times. The chain is built from TRBV5-6 and TRBJ2-1; tentatively, D is TRBD2 (5 bases). Germline lookup yields CDR1 SGHDT and CDR2 YYEEEE. This CDR3 has 15 amino acids. V shed 3 bases and J shed 4 bases, with 14 bases lying between them. The CDR3 loop reads CASSSPPRGYNEQFF. CDR3 DNA sequence: TGTGCCAGCAGCTCCCCTCCCCGGGGATACAATGAGCAGTTCTTC.

This chain links TRBV6-5 with TRBJ1-1, with 9 bases lining up with TRBD1. Germline loops: CDR1 MNHEY, CDR2 SVGAGI. The CDR3 is made up of 14 amino acids. The V gene end was trimmed by 4 bases and the J gene end by 4 bases; junction bases not matched to a gene: 4. The CDR3, as DNA: TGTGCCAGCAGTTGGACAGGGGAGGGCACTGAAGCTTTCTTT. This encodes CASSWTGEGTEAFF.

V is TRBV9 and J is TRBJ1-4; 8 bases line up with TRBD1. CDR3 length: 14 residues. Germline assignment: CDR1 SGDLS and CDR2 YYNGEE. With 3 bases clipped from V and 6 bases from J, the junction kept 4 bases outside the gene matches. CDR3 residues: CASSEQGGDEKLFF. CDR3 in DNA: TGTGCCAGCAGCGAACAGGGGGGAGATGAAAAACTGTTTTTT.

This clone was found a few times. This chain joins TRBV9 and TRBJ2-7, with D uncertain. Germline V gene sequence: CDR1 SGDLS, CDR2 YYNGEE. V was clipped by 4 bases and J by 2 bases, with 7 bases between them. This CDR3 region has 12 residues. DNA for the CDR3: TGTGCCAGCAGCTTGGCCACCTACGAGCAGTACTTC. Its translation is CASSLATYEQYF.

This clone was seen a few times. This chain uses TRBV11-2 with TRBJ1-2; 9 bases agree with TRBD1. Trimming removed 4 bases from V and 9 bases from J; junction bases left unmatched: 3. This CDR3 comprises 12 residues. Per germline, CDR1 SGHAT and CDR2 FQNNGV. The CDR3 protein is CASSSQGASYTF. CDR3 nucleotides: TGTGCCAGCAGCTCACAGGGGGCGAGCTACACCTTC.

This clone turned up a few times. V gene TRBV6-1 combines with J gene TRBJ1-2; D perhaps matches TRBD1 (6 bases). Trimming left V 3 bases short and J 2 bases short, with 10 bases between. CDR3 length: 14 amino acids. Germline V lookup: CDR1 MNHNS, CDR2 SASEGT. The CDR3 bases are TGTGCCAGCAGTGAGATAGGGGGAAACTATGGCTACACCTTC. Residues: CASSEIGGNYGYTF.

The rearrangement links TRBV27 to TRBJ2-7, with 10 positions matching TRBD2. The CDR3 extends over 17 amino acids. The V gene's germline CDR1 is MNHEY and CDR2 SMNVEV (reference sequence). The trim removed 1 base at V and 2 bases at J, leaving 8 bases unmatched. The CDR3 bases are TGTGCCAGCAGTTTATATGGTAGCGGGGGGCGACCCTACGAGCAGTACTTC. It is translated as CASSLYGSGGRPYEQYF.

This chain uses TRBV4-2 with TRBJ2-7; TRBD1 matches at 8 bases. This CDR3 is 15 amino acids long. J gave up 4 bases and V 0 bases, and 5 bases lay outside the gene matches. Germline CDR1 reads LGHNA; CDR2 reads YNFKEQ. Here the CDR3 DNA reads TGTGCCAGCAGCCAAGATCTGACAGGGGTATACGAGCAGTACTTC. Translation gives CASSQDLTGVYEQYF.

In its sample, this clone was seen many times. This chain connects TRBV11-2 to TRBJ2-7, with 9 bases matching TRBD1. V was clipped by 3 bases and J by 7 bases; unmatched bases: 4. Germline CDR1 and CDR2: SGHAT and FQNNGV. The CDR3 contains 13 residues. Here the CDR3 DNA reads TGTGCCAGCAGCTTGGGACAGGGATGGGAGCAGTACTTC. Its protein is CASSLGQGWEQYF. Filled out from reference TRBV11-2 and TRBJ2-7, the complete variable domain reads EAGVAQSPRYKIIEKRQSVAFWCNPISGHATLYWYQQILGQGPKLLIQFQNNGVVDDSQLPKDRFSAERLKGVDSTLKIQPAKLEDSAVYLCASSLGQGWEQYFGPGTRLTVT.